The 15 T cell receptor beta chains reported below all come from one sample, sequenced in a study of blood T cells in healthy people across ages. PCR was performed a second time for about 6 to 12 cycles using a sample-barcoded 5' primer and a J-beta primer mix. Via MiXCR, TCRdb re-called the 5' RACE reads, giving one row per CDR3 protein. The sample consists of 1.5 million to 2 million distinct CDR3 sequences, roughly a third of them appearing once. The sample was blood. The receptors derive from a woman aged 25 to 39 in good health.

This chain joins TRBV6-5 and TRBJ2-3; D is unclear. Germline V gives CDR1 MNHEY, CDR2 SVGAGI. Trimming cost V 0 bases and J 1 base, with 11 bases left between them. CDR3 length: 16 residues. As DNA, the CDR3 is TGTGCCAGCAGTTACTCTTTTTTTGGGGGCACAGATACGCAGTATTTT. This encodes CASSYSFFGGTDTQYF.

The chain uses TRBV4-1 and TRBJ2-5; 11 nucleotides agree with TRBD1. V shed 1 base, J shed 5 bases, and the junction held 3 bases outside the gene matches. This CDR3 spans 15 amino acids. From germline, CDR1 is MGHRA and CDR2 YSYEKL. The CDR3 is CASSQGTGGMETQYF. The CDR3 nucleotides read TGCGCCAGCAGCCAAGGGACAGGGGGCATGGAGACCCAGTACTTC.

This chain uses TRBV20-1 with TRBJ2-7; D unclear. V was trimmed by 5 bases and J by 4 bases, leaving 12 bases between them. Per germline, CDR1 DFQATT and CDR2 SNEGSKA (reference sequence). This CDR3 has 12 residues. As DNA, the CDR3 is TGCAGTGCTTTCTCGGAAGGGTACGAGCAGTACTTC. Translating gives CSAFSEGYEQYF.

This chain connects TRBV9 to TRBJ2-5; D might be TRBD2 (6 bases). Germline V gene data show CDR1 as SGDLS and CDR2 as YYNGEE. Trimming stripped 1 base from V and 9 bases from J, with 16 bases between. This CDR3 spans 14 amino acids. CDR3 sequence reads: CASSVQRVGEAQYF. The CDR3 nucleotides read TGTGCCAGCAGCGTACAGCGGGTAGGGGAGGCCCAGTACTTC. The whole variable domain, filled in from reference TRBV9 and TRBJ2-5, reads DSGVTQTPKHLITATGQRVTLRCSPRSGDLSVYWYQQSLDQGLQFLIQYYNGEERAKGNILERFSAQQFPDLHSELNLSSLELGDSALYFCASSVQRVGEAQYFGPGTRLLVL.

This clonotype was seen repeatedly, ten times or more. This chain links TRBV29-1 with TRBJ2-5, with D possibly matching TRBD2 (7 bases). The length of the CDR3 is 13 residues. V was trimmed by 7 bases and J by 7 bases, leaving 19 bases between them. Germline loops: CDR1 SQVTM, CDR2 ANQGSEA. In nucleotides, the CDR3 is TGCAGCGGTGGGGGGGCCGGCGGGACGACCCAGTACTTC. Translating gives CSGGGAGGTTQYF.

The CDR3 bases are TGCAGTGCTAGAGATTCTAGCGGGGGGGCCGCGGAGACCCAGTACTTC. This encodes CSARDSSGGAAETQYF. The J gene is TRBJ2-5, the V gene TRBV20-1; 12 nucleotides line up with TRBD2. The germline gives CDR1 DFQATT, CDR2 SNEGSKA (reference sequence). This CDR3 spans 16 amino acids. Unmatched junction bases numbered 7, after V lost 0 bases and J lost 5 bases.

This clonotype was seen only a few times. The gene calls are TRBV27 and TRBJ2-5; D may be TRBD1 or TRBD2 (5 bases each). The germline V and J ends were trimmed by 5 bases and 5 bases, with 24 bases remaining between them. CDR3 size: 17 residues. Germline CDR1 and CDR2: MNHEY and SMNVEV (reference sequence). CDR3 bases: TGTGCCAGCAGTCCACGCGGGCGCCAGGGATCAGCGGAGACCCAGTACTTC. Amino acid sequence: CASSPRGRQGSAETQYF.

This clonotype was picked up a small number of times. The chain joins TRBV28 to TRBJ1-4, with D possibly matching TRBD1 (5 bases). Trimming stripped 6 bases from V and 5 bases from J, with 16 bases between. Germline V lookup: CDR1 MDHEN, CDR2 SYDVKM. This CDR3 spans 15 amino acids. The CDR3 DNA follows: TGTGCCAGCAGGGCGGGACGGTTGAAGAATGAAAAACTGTTTTTT. It encodes CASRAGRLKNEKLFF.

The CDR3 sequence is CSATLGLAGDPAGQYF. The CDR3, as DNA: TGCAGTGCCACCCTCGGACTAGCGGGAGATCCCGCGGGGCAGTACTTC. The V gene is TRBV20-1, the J gene TRBJ2-7, with 13 bases fitting TRBD2. Germline assignment: CDR1 DFQATT and CDR2 SNEGSKA (reference sequence). This CDR3 contains 16 residues. Trimming cost V 6 bases and J 9 bases; bases outside gene matches: 17.

This clonotype was detected many times. This chain connects TRBV12-3 or TRBV12-4 to TRBJ1-2, with unresolved D. This CDR3 contains 12 residues. Trimming removed 4 bases at V and 2 bases at J, with 5 bases between. The DNA for the CDR3 is TGTGCCAGCAGTTCCACAAACTATGGCTACACCTTC. Translation gives CASSSTNYGYTF.

This chain connects TRBV11-2 to TRBJ2-3, with D tentatively TRBD1 or TRBD2 (5 bases each). CDR3 length: 15 amino acids. CDR1 is SGHAT, CDR2 FQNNGV, per germline. V was trimmed by 1 base and J by 4 bases, leaving 12 bases between them. CDR3 region: CASSLAGTMADTQYF. CDR3 DNA sequence: TGTGCCAGCAGCTTAGCGGGGACGATGGCAGATACGCAGTATTTT.

The table lists this clonotype with a few counts. The chain has TRBV11-2 and TRBJ2-1; TRBD2 matches at 9 bases. The germline CDR1 and CDR2 sequences are SGHAT and FQNNGV. The length of the CDR3 is 14 residues. With 1 base clipped from V and 9 bases from J, the junction kept 4 bases outside the gene matches. Here the CDR3 DNA reads TGTGCCAGCAGCTTAGTGGGGACTAGCCCTGAGCAGTTCTTC. It encodes CASSLVGTSPEQFF.

The V gene is TRBV4-1, the J gene TRBJ1-1; the match to TRBD1 covers 10 bases. Germline V gives CDR1 MGHRA, CDR2 YSYEKL. With 2 bases clipped from V and 3 bases from J, the junction kept 9 bases outside the gene matches. This CDR3 comprises 17 residues. The CDR3 nucleotides read TGCGCCAGCAGCCAATCCGCGACAGGGGGCCTGTACACTGAAGCTTTCTTT. As protein: CASSQSATGGLYTEAFF.

This clonotype was seen many times. The CDR3, as DNA: TGTGCCAGCAGCAGCCGGACTAGCGGCGACTACGAGCAGTACTTC. Encoded protein: CASSSRTSGDYEQYF. The chain couples TRBV9 to TRBJ2-7, with 10 bases lining up with TRBD2. CDR3 length equals 15 residues. Trimming removed 4 bases from V and 3 bases from J; junction bases left unmatched: 7. CDR1 SGDLS and CDR2 YYNGEE come from the germline V gene.

In the case of this clonotype: This may be a read error, as it is one base from a much larger clone. V and J are TRBV20-1 and TRBJ1-1; perhaps TRBD1 as D (5 bases). The V end lost 2 bases, the J end lost 1 base, and 14 bases lay between the germline ends. The germline CDR1 and CDR2 sequences are DFQATT and SNEGSKA (reference sequence). The CDR3 extends over 15 amino acids. CDR3 nucleotide sequence: TGCAGTGCTAGAACTCAGGGATCAGGGAACACTGAAGCTTTCTTT. As protein: CSARTQGSGNTEAFF.